This passage covers 14 T cell receptor beta chains from one sample sequenced in a study of Ad26.COV2.S vaccination and SARS-CoV-2 variants (dated by TCRdb to the early 2020s). The method behind the library was the immunoSEQ multiplex PCR assay. Held by TCRdb, this immuneACCESS table contains in-frame sequences only and omits some clones. Under half of the omission traces to an unresolved V gene where checked; the cause of the rest is unknown. This sample comprises 350,000 to 450,000 clones, more than 75% of them detected only once. Roughly 3.5% of the sample comes from the top ten. This specimen's treatment or condition label, per the study, means: roughly 20 received Ad26.COV2.S at low or high dose, single or two shots; several received placebo; per-sample allocation not given. Repertoires of vaccine and placebo recipients were sequenced from samples collected on day 63 after the first injection.

The sequences come from peripheral blood, collected in a trial of Ad26.COV2.S vaccine versus placebo. Receptors were obtained from a person aged 18-65 years who received the Ad26.COV2.S COVID-19 vaccine or a placebo.

This chain connects TRBV11-2 to TRBJ2-7; the D gene is possibly TRBD2 (5 bases). The V gene lost 5 bases and the J gene lost 0 bases, with 17 bases spanning the gap. The CDR3 is 16 amino acids. The germline CDR1 and CDR2 sequences are SGHAT and FQNNGV. DNA of the CDR3: TGTGCCAGCAGCCCTCCCTGGACGGGAAGCTCCTACGAGCAGTACTTC. Protein: CASSPPWTGSSYEQYF.

The chain is built from TRBV30 and TRBJ1-2; the D gene is possibly TRBD1 (5 bases). The germline CDR1 and CDR2 sequences are GTSNPN and SVGIG (reference sequence). Trimming pared 0 bases from V and 2 bases from J, leaving 7 bases between. This CDR3 region has 13 residues. The DNA of the CDR3 is TGTGCCTGGAGTGTGGGGCAGAACTATGGCTACACCTTC. Residues: CAWSVGQNYGYTF.

This clone has only a few counts. The chain links TRBV6-4 to TRBJ2-3; 10 nucleotides line up with TRBD2. V lost 3 bases to trimming and J lost 5 bases; unmatched junction nucleotides: 5. CDR1 is MRHNA and CDR2 is SNTAGT in the germline V gene. CDR3 size: 15 residues. CDR3 region: CASSESGGAVDTQYF. DNA for the CDR3: TGTGCCAGCAGTGAGAGCGGGGGGGCCGTAGATACGCAGTATTTT.

This sequence joins TRBV6-5 and TRBJ2-7; D might be TRBD1 or TRBD2, each matching 5 bases. The CDR3 has 14 residues. V lost 7 bases and J 0 bases, leaving 13 bases between the germline ends. The germline CDR1 and CDR2 sequences are MNHEY and SVGAGI. CDR3 DNA: TGTGCCAGCACCCGGGACGCGAGCTCCTACGAGCAGTACTTC. Translation: CASTRDASSYEQYF.

This chain joins TRBV11-2 and TRBJ2-5; TRBD1 agrees at 7 bases. Per germline, CDR1 SGHAT and CDR2 FQNNGV. CDR3 length equals 16 residues. Losses at the gene ends were 2 bases for V and 4 bases for J; bases not matched to a gene: 10. As DNA, the CDR3 is TGTGCCAGCAGCTTATCGACAGGGAGTTCTCGAGAGACCCAGTACTTC. Translation: CASSLSTGSSRETQYF.

The rearrangement joins TRBV19 to TRBJ2-6, with D unresolved. In germline, CDR1 is LNHDA, CDR2 SQIVND (reference sequence). CDR3 length: 16 residues. The germline V and J ends were trimmed by 4 bases and 0 bases, with 10 bases remaining between them. CDR3 region: CASSTNKYSGANVLTF. The CDR3 nucleotides read TGTGCCAGTAGTACCAATAAATACTCTGGGGCCAACGTCCTGACTTTC.

This chain connects TRBV7-6 to TRBJ2-1; D possibly corresponds to TRBD2 (5 bases). CDR3 length: 16 amino acids. V was pared by 4 bases and J by 2 bases, with 15 bases between. Germline V gives CDR1 SGHVS, CDR2 FNYEAQ. The CDR3 nucleotides are TGTGCCAGCAGCTCCCCCACAACAGCGGCCTACAATGAGCAGTTCTTC. Its protein is CASSSPTTAAYNEQFF. Complete variable domain (other parts from reference TRBV7-6 and TRBJ2-1): GAGVSQSPRYKVTKRGQDVALRCDPISGHVSLYWYRQALGQGPEFLTYFNYEAQQDKSGLPNDRFSAERPEGSISTLTIQRTEQRDSAMYRCASSSPTTAAYNEQFFGPGTRLTVL.

The J gene is TRBJ2-1, the V gene TRBV9, with D uncertain. Trimming left V 0 bases short and J 2 bases short, with 9 bases between. Looked up from germline, CDR1 is SGDLS and CDR2 is YYNGEE. The CDR3 totals 15 residues. The CDR3 here is CASSVEGDTYNEQFF. The CDR3 DNA is TGTGCCAGCAGCGTAGAAGGTGACACCTACAATGAGCAGTTCTTC.

This clone has just a few counts. V gene TRBV5-1 combines with J gene TRBJ1-5; D remains ambiguous. Trimming cost V 4 bases and J 6 bases, with 14 bases left between them. There are 14 residues in the CDR3. CDR1 and CDR2 (germline): SGHRS, YFSETQ. The CDR3 is CASSILGEGQPQHF. In DNA, the CDR3 is TGCGCCAGCAGCATATTAGGAGAGGGTCAGCCCCAGCATTTT.

In this sample, this clone turned up a few times. This chain uses TRBV7-9 with TRBJ1-1; possibly TRBD1 for D (5 bases). Germline V gives CDR1 SEHNR, CDR2 FQNEAQ (reference sequence). With 5 bases removed from V and 1 base from J, the gap between germline ends came to 11 bases. The CDR3 extends over 14 amino acids. CDR3 DNA sequence: TGTGCCAGCAGCCCTTCCGGGACGAACACTGAAGCTTTCTTT. It translates to CASSPSGTNTEAFF.

This clone was found once. The chain combines TRBV28 with TRBJ2-1; 8 nucleotides align to TRBD2. Germline CDR1 is MDHEN and CDR2 is SYDVKM. The CDR3 is 15 amino acids. Trimming removed 5 bases from V and 7 bases from J; junction bases left unmatched: 10. CDR3 DNA: TGTGCCAGCAGTCTAGGTGGAGCGGGGGTGAATGAGCAGTTCTTC. It specifies CASSLGGAGVNEQFF.

The genes are TRBV6-5 and TRBJ2-3; the match to TRBD2 covers 12 bases. Germline V gene data show CDR1 as MNHEY and CDR2 as SVGAGI. The V and J ends lost 4 bases and 8 bases, in that order; junction bases with no gene match: 4. The CDR3 extends over 14 amino acids. CDR3 in amino acids: CASSSSGGARTQYF. DNA of the CDR3: TGTGCCAGCAGTTCTAGCGGGGGGGCCCGTACGCAGTATTTT.

This clone was picked up a small number of times. The rearrangement uses TRBV9 and TRBJ1-6; a possible D gene is TRBD1 (6 bases). Germline values: CDR1 SGDLS, CDR2 YYNGEE. V gave up 4 bases and J gave up 6 bases, with 11 bases separating them. The CDR3 extends over 14 amino acids. CDR3: CASSPAGVNSPLHF. The CDR3 DNA reads TGTGCCAGCAGCCCCGCAGGGGTTAATTCACCCCTCCACTTT. Full variable domain (remainder filled in from reference TRBV9 and TRBJ1-6): DSGVTQTPKHLITATGQRVTLRCSPRSGDLSVYWYQQSLDQGLQFLIQYYNGEERAKGNILERFSAQQFPDLHSELNLSSLELGDSALYFCASSPAGVNSPLHFGNGTRLTVT.

This clone turned up a few times. This chain connects TRBV11-2 to TRBJ1-2; a weak D match, TRBD1 (5 bases). The CDR3 spans 15 residues. Germline V gene lookup returns CDR1 SGHAT and CDR2 FQNNGV. Trimming shortened V by 6 bases and J by 9 bases, and 23 bases separated the two germline ends. CDR3 in amino acids: CASRSLRDGPSSYTF. CDR3 bases: TGTGCCAGCAGGTCACTTCGGGACGGCCCCTCTAGCTACACCTTC. Full variable domain (missing parts from reference TRBV11-2 and TRBJ1-2): EAGVAQSPRYKIIEKRQSVAFWCNPISGHATLYWYQQILGQGPKLLIQFQNNGVVDDSQLPKDRFSAERLKGVDSTLKIQPAKLEDSAVYLCASRSLRDGPSSYTFGSGTRLTVV.